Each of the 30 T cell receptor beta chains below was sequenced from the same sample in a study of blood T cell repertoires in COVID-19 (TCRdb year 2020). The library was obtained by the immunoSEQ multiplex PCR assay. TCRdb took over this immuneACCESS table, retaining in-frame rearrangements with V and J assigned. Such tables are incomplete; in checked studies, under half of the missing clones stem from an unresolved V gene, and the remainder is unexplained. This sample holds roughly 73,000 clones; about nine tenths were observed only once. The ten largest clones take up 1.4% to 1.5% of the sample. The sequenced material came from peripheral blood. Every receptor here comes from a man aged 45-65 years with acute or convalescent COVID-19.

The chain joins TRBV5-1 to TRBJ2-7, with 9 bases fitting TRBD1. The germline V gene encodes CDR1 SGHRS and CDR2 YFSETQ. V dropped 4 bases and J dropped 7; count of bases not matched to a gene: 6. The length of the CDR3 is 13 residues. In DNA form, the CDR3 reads TGCGCCAGCAGCCTACAGGGGGCGGAAGAGCAGTACTTC. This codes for CASSLQGAEEQYF.

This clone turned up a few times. This CDR3 is CSVDTGSGYGYTF. CDR3 sequence (DNA): TGCAGCGTTGATACAGGGAGCGGCTATGGCTACACCTTC. The V call is TRBV29-1, the J call TRBJ1-2, with D maybe TRBD1 (6 bases). Germline CDR1 reads SQVTM; CDR2 reads ANQGSEA. Trimming left V 3 bases short and J 4 bases short, with 12 bases between. This CDR3 region has 13 residues.

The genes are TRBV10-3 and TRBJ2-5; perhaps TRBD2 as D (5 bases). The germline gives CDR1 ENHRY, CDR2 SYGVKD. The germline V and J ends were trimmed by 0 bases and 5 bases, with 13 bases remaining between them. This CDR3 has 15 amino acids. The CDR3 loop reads CAISESRLAGETQYF. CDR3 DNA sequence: TGTGCCATCAGTGAGTCGCGGCTAGCTGGGGAGACCCAGTACTTC.

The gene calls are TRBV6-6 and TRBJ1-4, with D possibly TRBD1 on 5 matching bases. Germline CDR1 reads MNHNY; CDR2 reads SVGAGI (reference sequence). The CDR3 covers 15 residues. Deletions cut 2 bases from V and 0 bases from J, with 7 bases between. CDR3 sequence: CASSYKGATNEKLFF. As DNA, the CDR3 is TGTGCCAGCAGTTACAAAGGGGCAACTAATGAAAAACTGTTTTTT.

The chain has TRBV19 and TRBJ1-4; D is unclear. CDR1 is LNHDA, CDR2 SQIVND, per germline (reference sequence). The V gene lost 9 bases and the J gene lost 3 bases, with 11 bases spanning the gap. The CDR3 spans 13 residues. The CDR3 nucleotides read TGTGCCAGCGAGACGGCGGCTAATGAAAAACTGTTTTTT. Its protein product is CASETAANEKLFF.

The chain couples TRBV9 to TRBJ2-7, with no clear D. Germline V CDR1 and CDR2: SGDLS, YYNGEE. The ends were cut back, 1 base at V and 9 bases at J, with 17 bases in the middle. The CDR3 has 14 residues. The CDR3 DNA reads TGTGCCAGCAGCGTACAATTAGTCCCCCCAGGGCAGTACGTC. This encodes CASSVQLVPPGQYV.

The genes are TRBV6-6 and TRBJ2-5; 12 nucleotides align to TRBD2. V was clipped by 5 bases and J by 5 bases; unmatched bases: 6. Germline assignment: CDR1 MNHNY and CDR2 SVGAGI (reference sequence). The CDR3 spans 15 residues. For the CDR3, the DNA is TGTGCCAGCAGTCCCAGGACTAGCGGGATTGAGACCCAGTACTTC. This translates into CASSPRTSGIETQYF.

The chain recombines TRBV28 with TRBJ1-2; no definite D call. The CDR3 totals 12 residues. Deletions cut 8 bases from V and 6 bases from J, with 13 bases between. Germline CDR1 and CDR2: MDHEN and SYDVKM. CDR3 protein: CASESNLNGYTF. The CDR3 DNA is TGTGCCAGCGAAAGTAACTTGAATGGCTACACCTTC.

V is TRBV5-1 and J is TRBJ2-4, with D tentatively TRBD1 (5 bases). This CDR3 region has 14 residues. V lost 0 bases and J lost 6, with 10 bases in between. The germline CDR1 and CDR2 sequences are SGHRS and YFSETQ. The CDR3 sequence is CASSLGQGGNIQYF. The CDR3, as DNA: TGCGCCAGCAGCTTGGGTCAGGGTGGAAACATTCAGTACTTC.

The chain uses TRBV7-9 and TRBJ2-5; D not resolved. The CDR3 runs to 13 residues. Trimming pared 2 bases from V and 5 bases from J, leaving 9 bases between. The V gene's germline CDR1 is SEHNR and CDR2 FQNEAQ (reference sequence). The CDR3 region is CASSLNGYETQYF. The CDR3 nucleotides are TGTGCCAGCAGCTTAAACGGGTACGAGACCCAGTACTTC.

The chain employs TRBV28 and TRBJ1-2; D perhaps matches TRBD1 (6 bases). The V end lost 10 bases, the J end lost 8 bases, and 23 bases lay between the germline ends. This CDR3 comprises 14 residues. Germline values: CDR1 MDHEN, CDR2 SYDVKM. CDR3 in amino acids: CATDKQGPRTGYTF. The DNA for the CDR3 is TGTGCCACCGACAAACAGGGCCCCAGGACCGGCTACACCTTC.

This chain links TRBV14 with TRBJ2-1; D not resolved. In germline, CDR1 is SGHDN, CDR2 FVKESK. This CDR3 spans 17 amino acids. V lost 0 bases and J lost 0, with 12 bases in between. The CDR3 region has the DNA TGTGCCAGCAGCCAAGATATCCCCAGGATCTCCTACAATGAGCAGTTCTTC. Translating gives CASSQDIPRISYNEQFF.

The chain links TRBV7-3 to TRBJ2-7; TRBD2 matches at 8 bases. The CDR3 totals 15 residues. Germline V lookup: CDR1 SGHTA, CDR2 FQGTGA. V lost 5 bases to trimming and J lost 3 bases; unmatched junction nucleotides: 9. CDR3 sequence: CASSENPGTSYEQYF. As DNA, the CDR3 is TGTGCCAGCAGCGAAAACCCCGGGACTAGCTACGAGCAGTACTTC. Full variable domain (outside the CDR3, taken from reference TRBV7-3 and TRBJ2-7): GAGVSQTPSNKVTEKGKYVELRCDPISGHTALYWYRQSLGQGPEFLIYFQGTGAADDSGLPNDRFFAVRPEGSVSTLKIQRTERGDSAVYLCASSENPGTSYEQYFGPGTRLTVT.

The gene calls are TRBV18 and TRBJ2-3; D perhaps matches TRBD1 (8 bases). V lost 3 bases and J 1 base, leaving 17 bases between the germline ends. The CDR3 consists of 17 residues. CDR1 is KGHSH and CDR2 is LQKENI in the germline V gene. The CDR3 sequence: CASSPYRTGGGTDTQYF. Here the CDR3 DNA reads TGTGCCAGCTCACCGTACCGTACAGGGGGGGGCACAGATACGCAGTATTTT.

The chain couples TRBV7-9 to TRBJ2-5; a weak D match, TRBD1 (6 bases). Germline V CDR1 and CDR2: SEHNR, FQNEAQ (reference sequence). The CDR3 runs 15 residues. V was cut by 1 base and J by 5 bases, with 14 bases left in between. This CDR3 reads CASSLEGGRFETQYF. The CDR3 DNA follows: TGTGCCAGCAGCTTAGAAGGGGGACGGTTTGAGACCCAGTACTTC.

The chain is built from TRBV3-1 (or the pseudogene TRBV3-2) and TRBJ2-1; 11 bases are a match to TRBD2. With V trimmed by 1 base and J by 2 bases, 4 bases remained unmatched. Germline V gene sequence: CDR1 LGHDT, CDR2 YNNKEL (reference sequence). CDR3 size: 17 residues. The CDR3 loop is CASSQVSGRVAYNEQFF. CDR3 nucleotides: TGTGCCAGCAGCCAAGTTAGCGGGAGGGTCGCCTACAATGAGCAGTTCTTC.

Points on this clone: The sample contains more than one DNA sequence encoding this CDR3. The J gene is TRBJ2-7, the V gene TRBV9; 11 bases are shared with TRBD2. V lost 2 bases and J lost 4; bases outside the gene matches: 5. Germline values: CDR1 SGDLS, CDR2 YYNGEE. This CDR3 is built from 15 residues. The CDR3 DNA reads TGTGCCAGCAGCGTGGGTACTAGCGGGGGATACGAGCAGTACTTC. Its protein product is CASSVGTSGGYEQYF.

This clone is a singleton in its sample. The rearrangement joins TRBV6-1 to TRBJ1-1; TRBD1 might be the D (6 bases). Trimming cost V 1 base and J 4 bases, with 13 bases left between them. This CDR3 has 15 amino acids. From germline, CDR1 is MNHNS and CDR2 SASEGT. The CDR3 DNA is TGTGCCAGCAGTGAAGAAAGGTCAGGGGCCACTGAAGCTTTCTTT. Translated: CASSEERSGATEAFF.

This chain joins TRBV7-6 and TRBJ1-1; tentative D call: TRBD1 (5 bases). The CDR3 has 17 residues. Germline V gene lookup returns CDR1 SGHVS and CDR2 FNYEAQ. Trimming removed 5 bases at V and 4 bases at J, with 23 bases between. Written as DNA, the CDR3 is TGTGCCAGCAGCAACAAACCGGGACGACGGGGGAGCACTGAAGCTTTCTTT. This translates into CASSNKPGRRGSTEAFF.

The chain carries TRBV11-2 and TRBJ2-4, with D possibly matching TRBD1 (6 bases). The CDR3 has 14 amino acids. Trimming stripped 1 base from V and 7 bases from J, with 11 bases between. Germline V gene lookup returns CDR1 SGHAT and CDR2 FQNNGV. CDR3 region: CASSLVPGANIQYF. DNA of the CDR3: TGTGCCAGCAGCTTAGTTCCAGGGGCTAACATTCAGTACTTC.

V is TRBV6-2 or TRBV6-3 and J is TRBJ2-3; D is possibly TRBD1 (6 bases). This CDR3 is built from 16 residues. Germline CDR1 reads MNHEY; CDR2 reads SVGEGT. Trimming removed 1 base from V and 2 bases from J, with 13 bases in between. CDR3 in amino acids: CASSYLGAYPTDTQYF. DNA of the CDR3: TGTGCCAGCAGTTACTTGGGGGCCTACCCCACAGATACGCAGTATTTT.

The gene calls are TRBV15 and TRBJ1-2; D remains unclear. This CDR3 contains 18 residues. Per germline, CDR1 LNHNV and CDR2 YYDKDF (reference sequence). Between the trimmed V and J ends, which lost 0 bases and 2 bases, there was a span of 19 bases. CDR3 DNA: TGTGCCACCAGCAGAGATCCCCCCCTCCTTTCTCGGAACTATGGCTACACCTTC. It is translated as CATSRDPPLLSRNYGYTF.

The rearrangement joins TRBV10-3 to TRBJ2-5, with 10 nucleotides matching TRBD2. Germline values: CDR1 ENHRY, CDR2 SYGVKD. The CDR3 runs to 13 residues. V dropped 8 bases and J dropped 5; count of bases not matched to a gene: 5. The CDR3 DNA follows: TGTGCCATCGGGAGCGGGAGGGAGGAGACCCAGTACTTC. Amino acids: CAIGSGREETQYF.

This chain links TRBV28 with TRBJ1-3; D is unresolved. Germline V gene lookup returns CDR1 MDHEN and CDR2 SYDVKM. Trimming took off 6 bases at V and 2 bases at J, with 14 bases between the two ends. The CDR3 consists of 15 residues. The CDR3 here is CASSLILSAGNTIYF. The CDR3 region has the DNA TGTGCCAGCAGCCTTATCTTGTCTGCTGGAAACACCATATATTTT.

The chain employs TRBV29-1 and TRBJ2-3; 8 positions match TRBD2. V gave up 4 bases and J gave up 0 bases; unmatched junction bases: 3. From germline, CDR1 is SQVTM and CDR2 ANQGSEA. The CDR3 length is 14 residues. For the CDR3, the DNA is TGCAGCGTTGGTAGGACTAGCAGCACAGATACGCAGTATTTT. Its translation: CSVGRTSSTDTQYF.

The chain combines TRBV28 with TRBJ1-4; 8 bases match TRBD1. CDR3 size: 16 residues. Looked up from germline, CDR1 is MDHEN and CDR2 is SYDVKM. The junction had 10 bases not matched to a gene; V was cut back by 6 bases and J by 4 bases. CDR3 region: CASRLLQGDINEKLFF. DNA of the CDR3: TGTGCCAGCAGACTCCTACAGGGGGACATTAATGAAAAACTGTTTTTT.

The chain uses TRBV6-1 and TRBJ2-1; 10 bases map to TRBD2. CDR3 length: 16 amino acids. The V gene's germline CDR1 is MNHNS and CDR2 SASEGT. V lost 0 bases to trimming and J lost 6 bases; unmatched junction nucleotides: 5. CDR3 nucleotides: TGTGCCAGCAGTGAAGCGCCCAGCGGGGGGGCCAATGAGCAGTTCTTC. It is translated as CASSEAPSGGANEQFF.

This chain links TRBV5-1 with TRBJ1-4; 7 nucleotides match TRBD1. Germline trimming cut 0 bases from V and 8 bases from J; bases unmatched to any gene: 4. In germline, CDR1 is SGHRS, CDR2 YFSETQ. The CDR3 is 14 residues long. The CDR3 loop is CASSLGQGREKLFF. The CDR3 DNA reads TGCGCCAGCAGCTTGGGACAGGGCCGAGAAAAACTGTTTTTT.

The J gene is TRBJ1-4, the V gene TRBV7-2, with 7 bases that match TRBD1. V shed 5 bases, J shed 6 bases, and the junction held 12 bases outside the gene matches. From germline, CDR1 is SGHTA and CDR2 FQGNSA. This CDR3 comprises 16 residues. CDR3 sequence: CASSPYYRGLDEKLFF. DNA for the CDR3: TGTGCCAGCAGCCCCTACTACAGGGGATTAGATGAAAAACTGTTTTTT.

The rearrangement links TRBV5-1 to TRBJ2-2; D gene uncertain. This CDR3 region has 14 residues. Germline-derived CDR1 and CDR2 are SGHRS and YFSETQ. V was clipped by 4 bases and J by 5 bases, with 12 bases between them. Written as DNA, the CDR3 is TGCGCCAGCAGCCCCCTCGGTGTAACCGGGGAGCTGTTTTTT. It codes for CASSPLGVTGELFF. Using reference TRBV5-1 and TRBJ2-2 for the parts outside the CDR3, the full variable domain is KAGVTQTPRYLIKTRGQQVTLSCSPISGHRSVSWYQQTPGQGLQFLFEYFSETQRNKGNFPGRFSGRQFSNSRSEMNVSTLELGDSALYLCASSPLGVTGELFFGEGSRLTVL.